The TCR beta chain under discussion was sequenced for a study of early T cells in non-severe SARS-CoV-2 infection (dated by TCRdb to the early 2020s). About the study as a whole: Bulk RNA from unsorted whole blood was used for TCR sequencing, so alpha and beta chains could not be paired. Results the study describes overall, beyond this receptor: VDJdb matching was skewed toward anti-spike CD8 responses, so virus-specific expansions were likely underestimated and private and CD4 specificities were missed.

Libraries came from 5' RACE. Sequencing instrument: NextSeq 500. To correct for sequencing error and PCR bias, the TCR library protocol tagged individual cDNA molecules with unique molecular identifiers. Both TCR alpha and beta chains were sequenced, and tight co-correlation was observed between alpha and beta sequence abundances in each sample. Per the authors' processing: Decombinator V4 was used to perform V gene, J gene and CDR3 annotation of TCR sequences. Expanded TCRs were defined as changing significantly between any two time points under a Poisson model with p below 0.0001. TCR abundances were normalised to the total number of TCRs sequenced in each sample and reported as counts per million. MAIT TCRs were defined by TRAV1-2 paired with TRAJ12, TRAJ20 or TRAJ33, and iNKT TCRs by TRAV10 paired with TRAJ18. VDJdb, accessed 1 November 2021, was searched for CMV, EBV and SARS-CoV-2 annotated TCRs, with TCRs annotated for multiple antigens excluded. TCRdb reanalyzed the raw reads on its own, using fastp at Q25 for trimming and MiXCR for clone calling, and kept in-frame beta chains. All rows with the same CDR3 protein become a single entry with the most common DNA and genes. The V and J calls, along with clone size, are taken from TCRdb and not from the paper's own processing. The sample table shows 45,000 to 55,000 distinct CDR3 sequences, and 6% to 8% are seen once. Approximately 6.3% of the sample belongs to the ten largest clones.

This clonotype was recorded many times. It has no known antigen specificity. There are no base qualities to consult, and no much larger clone falls within one base. This was a case-control study nested in a cohort of healthcare workers in London, UK, who had nasopharyngeal swab PCR tests and blood samples taken every week. Healthcare workers were recruited during the week of the UK lockdown, between 23 and 31 March 2020, and followed weekly for up to about 15 weeks. The germline V gene (reference sequence) supplies CDR1 DFQATT and CDR2 SNEGSKA. Trimming costs V 0 bases and J 8 bases, and their ends lie 8 bases apart. Inclusive of the bounding cysteine and phenylalanine, the CDR3 is 13 residues long. The DNA shown is the 39-base CDR3, in frame from base 1.

The rearranged chain carries TRBV20-1 and TRBJ1-6; the D gene cannot be named for sure. This receptor was identified in an adult who was a healthcare worker with PCR-confirmed SARS-CoV-2 infection or an uninfected control (not recorded which). The sequenced material came from whole blood. The base sequence is TGCAGTGCTAGAGATCGGAGGGATTCACCCCTCCACTTT. Translated, it reads CSARDRRDSPLHF.